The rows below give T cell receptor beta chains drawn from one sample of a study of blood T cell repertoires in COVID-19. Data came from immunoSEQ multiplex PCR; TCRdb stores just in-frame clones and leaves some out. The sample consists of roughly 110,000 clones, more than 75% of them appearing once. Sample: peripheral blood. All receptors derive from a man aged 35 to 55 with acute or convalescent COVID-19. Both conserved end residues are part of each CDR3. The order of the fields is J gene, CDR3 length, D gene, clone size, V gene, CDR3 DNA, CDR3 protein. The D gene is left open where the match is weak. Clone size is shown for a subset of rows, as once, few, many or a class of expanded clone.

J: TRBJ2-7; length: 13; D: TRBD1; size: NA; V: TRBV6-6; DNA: TGTGCCAGCATTGGGACAGCCTCCTACGAGCAGTACTTC; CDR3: CASIGTASYEQYF
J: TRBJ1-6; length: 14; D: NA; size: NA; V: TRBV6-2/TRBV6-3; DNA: TGTGCCAGCAGCAACAGTGGCTATAATTCACCCCTCCACTTT; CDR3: CASSNSGYNSPLHF
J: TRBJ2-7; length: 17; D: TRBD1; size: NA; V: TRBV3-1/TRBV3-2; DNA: TGTGCCAGCAGCCAAGATCAAGTGACAGGGCCCCCCTACGAGCAGTACTTC; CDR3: CASSQDQVTGPPYEQYF
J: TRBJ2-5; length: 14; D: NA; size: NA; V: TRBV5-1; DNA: TGCGCCAGCAGCCTCCGGGACTCCCAAGAGACCCAGTACTTC; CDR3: CASSLRDSQETQYF
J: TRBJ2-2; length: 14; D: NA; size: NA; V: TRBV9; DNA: TGTGCCAGCACCGACAGGACGAACACCGGGGAGCTGTTTTTT; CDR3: CASTDRTNTGELFF
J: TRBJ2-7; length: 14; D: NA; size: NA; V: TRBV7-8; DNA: TGTGCCAGCAGCTTAGGGGCAGGGTCCTACGAGCAGTACTTC; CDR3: CASSLGAGSYEQYF
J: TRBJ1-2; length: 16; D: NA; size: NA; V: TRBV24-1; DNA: TGTGCCACCAGTGATTCTCGGCCCCGAGGGGGCTATGGCTACACCTTC; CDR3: CATSDSRPRGGYGYTF
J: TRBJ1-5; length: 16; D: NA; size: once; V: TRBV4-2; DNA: TGTGCCAGCAGCCAACCTCCGGGACGGGGGAATCAGCCCCAGCATTTT; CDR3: CASSQPPGRGNQPQHF
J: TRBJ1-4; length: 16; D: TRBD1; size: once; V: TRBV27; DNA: TGTGCCAGCAGTCCGTCCCGGGACAGGGTTGGGGAAAAACTGTTTTTT; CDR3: CASSPSRDRVGEKLFF
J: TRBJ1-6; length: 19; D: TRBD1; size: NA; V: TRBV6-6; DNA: TGTGCCAGCAGTCGCAACCGACAGGGGGGCTCCTCCTATAATTCACCCCTCCACTTT; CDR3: CASSRNRQGGSSYNSPLHF
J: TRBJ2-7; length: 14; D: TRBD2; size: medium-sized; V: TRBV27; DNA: TGTGCCAGCACCCCCCTAGCGGGAACCTACGAGCAGTACTTC; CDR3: CASTPLAGTYEQYF
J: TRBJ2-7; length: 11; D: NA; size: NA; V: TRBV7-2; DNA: TGTGCCAGCACCTTTTCGGGGGAGCAGTACTTC; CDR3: CASTFSGEQYF
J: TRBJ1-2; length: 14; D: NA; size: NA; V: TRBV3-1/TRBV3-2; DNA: TGTGCCAGCAGCCAAGCGGACAGACGTCCCGGCTACACCTTC; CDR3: CASSQADRRPGYTF
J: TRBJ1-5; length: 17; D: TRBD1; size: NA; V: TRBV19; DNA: TGTGCCAGTAGTGGCCGGGACAGGGGTTATAGCAATCAGCCCCAGCATTTT; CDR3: CASSGRDRGYSNQPQHF
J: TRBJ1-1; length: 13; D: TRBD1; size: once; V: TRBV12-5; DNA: TGTGCTAGTGGTTCACAGGGGTGGGGTGAAGCTTTCTTT; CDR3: CASGSQGWGEAFF
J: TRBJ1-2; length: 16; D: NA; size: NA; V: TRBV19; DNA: TGTGCCAGTAGTATTTCCTTCCCTGGCTCCCACTATGGCTACACCTTC; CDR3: CASSISFPGSHYGYTF
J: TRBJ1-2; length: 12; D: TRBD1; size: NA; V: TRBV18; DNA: TGTGCCAGCAACGGACAGGGGGGAAGCTACACCTTC; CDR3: CASNGQGGSYTF
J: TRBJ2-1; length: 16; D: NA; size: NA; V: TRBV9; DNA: TGTGCCAGCAGCGTAGCGGCGAGGAGCTCCTACAATGAGCAGTTCTTC; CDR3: CASSVAARSSYNEQFF
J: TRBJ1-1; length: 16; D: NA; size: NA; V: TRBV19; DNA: TGTGCCAGTAGTAAATCACCGGGACAAGTGAACACTGAAGCTTTCTTT; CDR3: CASSKSPGQVNTEAFF
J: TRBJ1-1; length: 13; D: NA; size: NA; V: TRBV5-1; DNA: TGCGCCAGCAGCAATCAACGGGGGACTGAAGCTTTCTTT; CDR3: CASSNQRGTEAFF
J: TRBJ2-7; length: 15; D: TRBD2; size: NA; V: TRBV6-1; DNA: TGTGCCAGCAGTGAAGATGGCGGGAGTATTTACGAGCAGTACTTC; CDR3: CASSEDGGSIYEQYF
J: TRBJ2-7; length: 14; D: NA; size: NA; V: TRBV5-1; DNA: TGCGCCAGCAGCTTGGATACCCGGGGCTACGAGCAGTACTTC; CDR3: CASSLDTRGYEQYF
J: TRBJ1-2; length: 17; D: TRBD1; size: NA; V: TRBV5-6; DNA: TGTGCCAGCAGCTTCGCTCCCGCGGGACAGCCTACGAGTGGCTACACCTTC; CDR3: CASSFAPAGQPTSGYTF
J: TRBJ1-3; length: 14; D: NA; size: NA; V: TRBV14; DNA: TGTGCCAGCAGCTACAGGGCCTCTGGAAACACCATATATTTT; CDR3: CASSYRASGNTIYF
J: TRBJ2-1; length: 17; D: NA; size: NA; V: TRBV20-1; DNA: TGCAGTGCTAGTAGTCCCGAGGGAGAGAGCTCCTACAATGAGCAGTTCTTC; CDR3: CSASSPEGESSYNEQFF
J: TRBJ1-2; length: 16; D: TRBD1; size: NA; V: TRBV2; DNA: TGTGCCAGCAGTGAATCGGGACAGGGAGCCTTCTATGGCTACACCTTC; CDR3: CASSESGQGAFYGYTF
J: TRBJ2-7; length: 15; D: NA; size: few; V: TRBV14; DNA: TGTGCCAGCAGCCAAGGAGCTAGGAGCTCCTACGAGCAGTACTTC; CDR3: CASSQGARSSYEQYF
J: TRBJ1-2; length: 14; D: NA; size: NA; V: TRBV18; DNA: TGTGCCAGCTCCCAGGGTTATGCTAACTATGGCTACACCTTC; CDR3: CASSQGYANYGYTF